This T cell receptor (beta chain) was sequenced during a study of blood T cell repertoires in COVID-19. Study as a whole: T cells, B-cell-depleted T cells, or PBMCs supplied cDNA or gDNA.

The germline V and J ends were trimmed by 8 bases and 4 bases, with 15 bases remaining between them. Germline V gene sequence: CDR1 MNHEY, CDR2 SVGAGI. CDR3 length: 15 residues. The data were produced by immunoSEQ multiplex PCR, yet TCRdb's version contains in-frame clones alone and is incomplete. The sample yields about 210,000 clones, 75% to 85% seen once. The TCR sequence derives from a man in his fifties with active or convalescent COVID-19. The chain has TRBV6-5 and TRBJ1-6, with D uncertain. The sample comprised peripheral blood. The CDR3 here is CASSLGWEYNSPLHF. Here the CDR3 DNA reads TGTGCCAGCTCGTTGGGATGGGAGTATAATTCACCCCTCCACTTT.